This record looks at one T cell receptor beta chain sequence and its context. Its antigen is not known. The sample originates from a study of cytomegalovirus exposure and HLA in healthy donors. Study-wide points: Later analysis identified a missense DCLRE1C variant that was linked to TCR beta V- and J-gene trimming. Most of the CMV-associated TCR beta chains (in a later analysis) appeared to be HLA-restricted.

The primer mix had 60 Vbeta and 13 Jbeta primers. The method was immunoSEQ multiplex PCR; TCRdb's version includes in-frame clones alone and lacks a portion of them. The sample lists 130,000 to 150,000 clones; roughly 79% were seen once. This receptor was obtained from a woman aged 60 to 75 in good health and CMV-seropositive. The sample comprised PBMCs.

CDR3 loop: CASSYGGRGSYEQYF. The CDR3 DNA is TGTGCCAGCAGTTATGGCGGGAGGGGTTCCTACGAGCAGTACTTC. This rearrangement joins TRBV6-5 to TRBJ2-7, with 9 positions matching TRBD2. CDR3 size: 15 residues. Germline CDR1 reads MNHEY; CDR2 reads SVGAGI. With 3 bases clipped from V and 1 base from J, the junction kept 4 bases outside the gene matches.